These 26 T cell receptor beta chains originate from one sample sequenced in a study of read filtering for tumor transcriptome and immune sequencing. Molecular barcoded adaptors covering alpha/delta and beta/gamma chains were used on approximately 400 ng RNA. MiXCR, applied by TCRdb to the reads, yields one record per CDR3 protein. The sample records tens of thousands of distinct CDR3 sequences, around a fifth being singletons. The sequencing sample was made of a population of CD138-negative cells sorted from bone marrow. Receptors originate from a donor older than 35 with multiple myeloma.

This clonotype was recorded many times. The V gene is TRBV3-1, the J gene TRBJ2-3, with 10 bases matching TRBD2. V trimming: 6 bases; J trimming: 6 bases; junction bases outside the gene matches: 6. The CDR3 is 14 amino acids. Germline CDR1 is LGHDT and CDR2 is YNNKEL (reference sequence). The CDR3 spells CASRSGGAADTQYF. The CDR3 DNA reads TGTGCCAGCAGGAGCGGGGGGGCGGCGGATACGCAGTATTTT.

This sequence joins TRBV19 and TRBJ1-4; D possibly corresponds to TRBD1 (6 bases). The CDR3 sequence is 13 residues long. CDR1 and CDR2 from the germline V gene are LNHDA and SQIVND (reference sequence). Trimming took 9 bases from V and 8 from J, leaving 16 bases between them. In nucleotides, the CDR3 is TGTGCCAGAACAGGGCAGGGATACGAAAAACTGTTTTTT. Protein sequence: CARTGQGYEKLFF.

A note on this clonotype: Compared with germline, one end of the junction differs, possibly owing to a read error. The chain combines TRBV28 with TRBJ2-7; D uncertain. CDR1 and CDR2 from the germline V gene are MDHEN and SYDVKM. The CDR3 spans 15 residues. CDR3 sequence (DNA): TGTGCCAGCAGACCACGTCCCTTGGGGTCCTACGAGCGGTACTTC. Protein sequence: CASRPRPLGSYERYF.

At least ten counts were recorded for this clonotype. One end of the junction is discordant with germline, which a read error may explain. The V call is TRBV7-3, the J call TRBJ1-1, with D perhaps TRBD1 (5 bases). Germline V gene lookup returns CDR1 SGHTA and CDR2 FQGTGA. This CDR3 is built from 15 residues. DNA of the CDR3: TGTGCCAGCAGCGAAAGGGGCGGATCGAATACTGAAGCCTTCTTT. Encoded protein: CASSERGGSNTEAFF.

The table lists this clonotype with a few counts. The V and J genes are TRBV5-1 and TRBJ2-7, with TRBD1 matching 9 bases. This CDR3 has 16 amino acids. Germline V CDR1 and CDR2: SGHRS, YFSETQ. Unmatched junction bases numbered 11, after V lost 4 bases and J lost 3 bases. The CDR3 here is CASSLFPGQGFYEQYF. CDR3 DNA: TGCGCCAGCAGCCTCTTCCCGGGACAGGGATTCTACGAGCAGTACTTC.

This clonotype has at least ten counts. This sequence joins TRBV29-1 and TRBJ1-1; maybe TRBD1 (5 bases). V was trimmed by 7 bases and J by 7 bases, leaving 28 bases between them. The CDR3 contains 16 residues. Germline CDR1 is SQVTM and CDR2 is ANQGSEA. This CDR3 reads CSAGGGGVYKSGEAFF. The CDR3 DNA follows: TGCAGCGCCGGTGGGGGGGGGGTATATAAAAGCGGTGAAGCTTTCTTT.

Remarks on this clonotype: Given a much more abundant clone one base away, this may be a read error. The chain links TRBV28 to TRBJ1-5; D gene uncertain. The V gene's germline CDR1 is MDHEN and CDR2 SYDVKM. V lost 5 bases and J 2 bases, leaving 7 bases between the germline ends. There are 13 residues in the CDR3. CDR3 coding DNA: TGTGCCAGCAGTAGGAGGGGCAATCAGCCCCAGCATTTT. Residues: CASSRRGNQPQHF.

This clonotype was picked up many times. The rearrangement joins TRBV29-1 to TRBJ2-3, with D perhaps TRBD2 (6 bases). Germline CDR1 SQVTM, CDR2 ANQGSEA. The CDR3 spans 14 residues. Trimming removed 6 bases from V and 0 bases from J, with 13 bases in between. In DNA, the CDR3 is TGCAGCGTCGGCGGGACCCGAAGCACAGATACGCAGTATTTT. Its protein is CSVGGTRSTDTQYF.

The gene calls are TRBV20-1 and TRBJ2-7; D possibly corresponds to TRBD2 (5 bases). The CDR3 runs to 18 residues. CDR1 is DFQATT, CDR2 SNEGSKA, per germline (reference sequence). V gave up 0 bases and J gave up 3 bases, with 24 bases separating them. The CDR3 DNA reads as TGCAGTGCTAGAGATAAGTCGAGGAGGAAGACACTTCACTACGAGCAGTACTTC. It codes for CSARDKSRRKTLHYEQYF.

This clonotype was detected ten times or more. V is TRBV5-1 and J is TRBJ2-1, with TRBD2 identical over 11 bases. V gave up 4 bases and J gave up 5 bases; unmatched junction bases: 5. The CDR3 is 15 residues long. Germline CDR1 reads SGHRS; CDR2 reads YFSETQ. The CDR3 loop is CASSTTSGGHNEQFF. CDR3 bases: TGCGCCAGCAGCACCACTAGCGGGGGTCACAATGAGCAGTTCTTC.

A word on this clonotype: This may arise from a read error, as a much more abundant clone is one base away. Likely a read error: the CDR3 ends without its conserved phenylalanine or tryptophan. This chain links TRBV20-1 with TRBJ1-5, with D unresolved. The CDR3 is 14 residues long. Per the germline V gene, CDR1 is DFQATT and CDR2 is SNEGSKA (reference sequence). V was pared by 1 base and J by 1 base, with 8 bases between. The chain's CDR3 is CSARVPVSNQPQHL. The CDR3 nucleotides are TGCAGTGCTAGAGTTCCAGTGAGCAATCAGCCCCAGCATCTT.

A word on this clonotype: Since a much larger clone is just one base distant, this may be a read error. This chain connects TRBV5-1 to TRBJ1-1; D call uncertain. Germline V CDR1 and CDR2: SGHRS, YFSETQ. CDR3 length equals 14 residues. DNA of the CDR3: TGCGCCAGCAGCGGTGGAGCGGTGAACATTGAAGCTTTCTTT. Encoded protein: CASSGGAVNIEAFF. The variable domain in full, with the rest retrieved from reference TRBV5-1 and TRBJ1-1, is KAGVTQTPRYLIKTRGQQVTLSCSPISGHRSVSWYQQTPGQGLQFLFEYFSETQRNKGNFPGRFSGRQFSNSRSEMNVSTLELGDSALYLCASSGGAVNIEAFFGQGTRLTVV.

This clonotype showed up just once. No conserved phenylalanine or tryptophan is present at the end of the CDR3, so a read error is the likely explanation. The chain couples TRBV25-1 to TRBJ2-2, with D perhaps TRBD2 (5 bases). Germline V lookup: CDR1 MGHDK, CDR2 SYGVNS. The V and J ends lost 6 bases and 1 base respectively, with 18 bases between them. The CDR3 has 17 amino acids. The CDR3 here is CASRARGAVGNTGELFL. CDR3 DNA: TGTGCCAGCAGGGCACGGGGTGCGGTAGGGAACACCGGGGAGCTGTTTCTT.

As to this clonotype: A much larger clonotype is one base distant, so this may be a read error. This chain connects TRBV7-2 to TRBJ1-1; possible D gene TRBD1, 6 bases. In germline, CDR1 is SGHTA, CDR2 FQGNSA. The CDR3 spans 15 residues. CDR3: CASSPISEGDTEASF. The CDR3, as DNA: TGTGCCAGCAGCCCTATCTCGGAGGGGGACACTGAAGCTTCCTTT.

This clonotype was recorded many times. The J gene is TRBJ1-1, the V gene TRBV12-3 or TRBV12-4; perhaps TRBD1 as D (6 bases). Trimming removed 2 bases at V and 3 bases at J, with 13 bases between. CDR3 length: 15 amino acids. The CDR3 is CASSLRTAGDTEAFF. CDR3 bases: TGTGCCAGCAGTTTAAGGACAGCAGGAGACACTGAAGCTTTCTTT.

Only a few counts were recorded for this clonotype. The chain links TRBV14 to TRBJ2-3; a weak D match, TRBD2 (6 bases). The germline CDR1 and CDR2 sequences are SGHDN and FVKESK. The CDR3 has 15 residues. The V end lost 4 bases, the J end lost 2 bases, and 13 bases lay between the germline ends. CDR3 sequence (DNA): TGTGCCAGCAGCCTAGCGGTAGCACCCACAGATACGCAGTATTTT. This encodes CASSLAVAPTDTQYF.

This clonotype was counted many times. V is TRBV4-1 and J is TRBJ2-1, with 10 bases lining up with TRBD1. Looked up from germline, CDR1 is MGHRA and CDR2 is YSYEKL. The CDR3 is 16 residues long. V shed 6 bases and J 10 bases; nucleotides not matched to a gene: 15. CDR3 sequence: CASRGDGTGAPPEQFF. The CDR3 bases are TGCGCCAGCAGGGGGGATGGGACAGGGGCCCCTCCGGAGCAGTTCTTC.

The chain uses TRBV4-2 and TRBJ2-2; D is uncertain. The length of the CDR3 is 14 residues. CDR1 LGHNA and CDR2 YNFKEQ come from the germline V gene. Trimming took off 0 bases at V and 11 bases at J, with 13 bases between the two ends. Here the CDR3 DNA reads TGTGCCAGCAGCCAAGAGTTGTGGACCGATGAGCTGTTTTTT. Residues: CASSQELWTDELFF.

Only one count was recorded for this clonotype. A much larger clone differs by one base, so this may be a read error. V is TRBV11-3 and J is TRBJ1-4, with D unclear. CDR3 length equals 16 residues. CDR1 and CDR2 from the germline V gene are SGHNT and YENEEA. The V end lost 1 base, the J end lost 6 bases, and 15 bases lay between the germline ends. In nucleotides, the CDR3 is TGTGCCAGCAGCTTAGTGTCGGGCAGGATTTATGAAAAACTGTTTTTT. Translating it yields CASSLVSGRIYEKLFF.

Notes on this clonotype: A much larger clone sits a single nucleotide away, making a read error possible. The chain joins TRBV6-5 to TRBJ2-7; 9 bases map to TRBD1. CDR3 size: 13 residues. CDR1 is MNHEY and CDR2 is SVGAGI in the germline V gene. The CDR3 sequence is CSSRGTGLREQYF. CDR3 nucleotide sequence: TGTTCCAGCAGGGGGACAGGGCTTCGGGAGCAGTACTTC.

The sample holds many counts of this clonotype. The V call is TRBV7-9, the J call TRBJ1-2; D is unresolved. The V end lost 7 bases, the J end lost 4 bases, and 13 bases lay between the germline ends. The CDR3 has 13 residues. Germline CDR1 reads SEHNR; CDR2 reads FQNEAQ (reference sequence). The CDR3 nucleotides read TGTGCCAGCACCCCGGGTCCCACCTATGGCTACACCTTC. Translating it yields CASTPGPTYGYTF.

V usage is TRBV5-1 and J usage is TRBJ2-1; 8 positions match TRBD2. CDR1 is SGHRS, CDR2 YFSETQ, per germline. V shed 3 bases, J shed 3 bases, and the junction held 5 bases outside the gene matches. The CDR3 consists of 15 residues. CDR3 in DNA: TGCGCCAGCAGCTCGGGGGGGGGCCACTACAATGAGCAGTTCTTC. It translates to CASSSGGGHYNEQFF.

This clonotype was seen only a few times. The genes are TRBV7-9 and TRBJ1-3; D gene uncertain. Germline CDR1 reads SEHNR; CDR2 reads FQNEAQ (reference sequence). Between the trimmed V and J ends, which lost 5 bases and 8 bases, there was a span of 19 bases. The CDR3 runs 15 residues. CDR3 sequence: CASSLTLRLGDTIYF. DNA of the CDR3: TGTGCCAGCAGCCTGACTCTTAGATTGGGTGACACCATATATTTT.

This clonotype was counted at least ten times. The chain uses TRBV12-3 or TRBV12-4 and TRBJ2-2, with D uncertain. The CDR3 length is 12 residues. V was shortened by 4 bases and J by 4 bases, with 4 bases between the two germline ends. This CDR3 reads CASSSSTGELFF. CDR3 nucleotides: TGTGCCAGCAGTTCAAGCACCGGGGAGCTGTTTTTT.

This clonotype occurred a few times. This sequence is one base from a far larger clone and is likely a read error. CDR3 amino acids: CASSFAGGFSDTQYF. The CDR3 nucleotides are TGTGCCAGCAGTTTCGCAGGGGGTTTCTCAGATACGCAGTATTTT. The chain has TRBV11-3 and TRBJ2-3; 7 nucleotides agree with TRBD1. The junction had 10 bases not matched to a gene; V was cut back by 6 bases and J by 4 bases. Germline CDR1 reads SGHNT; CDR2 reads YENEEA. The CDR3 consists of 15 residues.

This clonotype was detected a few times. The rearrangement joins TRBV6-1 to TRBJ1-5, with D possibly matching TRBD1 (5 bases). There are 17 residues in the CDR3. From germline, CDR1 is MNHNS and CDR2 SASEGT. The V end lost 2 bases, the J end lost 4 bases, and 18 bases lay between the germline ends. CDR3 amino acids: CASSESLAGGANQPQHF. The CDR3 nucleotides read TGTGCCAGCAGTGAAAGTCTCGCGGGGGGAGCAAATCAGCCCCAGCATTTT.